Each of the 32 T cell receptor beta chains below was sequenced from the same sample in a study of CD8 T cells in ankylosing spondylitis. TCRdb reanalysed the 5' RACE reads using MiXCR and keeps one entry per CDR3 protein. The repertoire includes about 250,000 distinct CDR3 sequences, around 8% of them detected once, and 4% to 5% sits in the top ten. Material: blood, either unsorted or a sorted T cell fraction (not recorded which). These receptors came from a female donor with ankylosing spondylitis or in good health (not recorded which).

This clonotype came up a few times. DNA of the CDR3: TGTGCCAGCAGCACCGACAGGGTTTATGAGCAGTTCTTC. Translated: CASSTDRVYEQFF. The rearrangement uses TRBV27 and TRBJ2-1; 7 bases match TRBD1. J gave up 8 bases and V 6 bases, and 7 bases lay outside the gene matches. Germline V gene lookup returns CDR1 MNHEY and CDR2 SMNVEV (reference sequence). This CDR3 region has 13 residues.

V is TRBV15 and J is TRBJ2-3; TRBD2 is a possible D gene (7 bases). V lost 4 bases, J lost 6 bases, and 38 bases lay in between. The CDR3 is made up of 22 amino acids. Germline V lookup: CDR1 LNHNV, CDR2 YYDKDF (reference sequence). The CDR3 DNA sequence: TGTGCCACCAGCAAAATAGGCGTCCGACAAGGGGGGGGCATAGTGGCTGTGGATACGCAGTATTTT. It encodes CATSKIGVRQGGGIVAVDTQYF.

In this sample, this clonotype turned up many times. The chain is built from TRBV5-8 and TRBJ2-1; TRBD2 aligns across 9 bases. Looked up from germline, CDR1 is SGHTS and CDR2 is YDEGEE. The junction had 10 bases not matched to a gene; V was cut back by 5 bases and J by 4 bases. This CDR3 has 16 residues. The CDR3 nucleotides read TGTGCCAGCAGAAGGAAGGGACTAGCCGTTTACAATGAGCAGTTCTTC. This codes for CASRRKGLAVYNEQFF.

This clonotype was seen repeatedly, ten times or more. The genes are TRBV6-5 and TRBJ2-7, with 10 bases identical to TRBD2. Germline CDR1 is MNHEY and CDR2 is SVGAGI. Unmatched junction bases numbered 6, after V lost 0 bases and J lost 7 bases. The CDR3 totals 15 residues. CDR3 region: CASSYSPTSGLEQYF. For the CDR3, the DNA is TGTGCCAGCAGTTACTCCCCGACTAGCGGGTTAGAGCAGTACTTC.

In DNA, the CDR3 is TGTGCCAGCAGCTTAGCGCTTGACTACCTCCGGGAGACCCAGTACTTC. This translates into CASSLALDYLRETQYF. The V gene is TRBV7-9, the J gene TRBJ2-5, with a tentative D call TRBD2 (5 bases). V lost 0 bases and J 5 bases, leaving 16 bases between the germline ends. Germline CDR1 and CDR2: SEHNR and FQNEAQ (reference sequence). This CDR3 is built from 16 residues. Complete variable domain (other parts from reference TRBV7-9 and TRBJ2-5): DTGVSQNPRHKITKRGQNVTFRCDPISEHNRLYWYRQTLGQGPEFLTYFQNEAQLEKSRLLSDRFSAERPKGSFSTLEIQRTEQGDSAMYLCASSLALDYLRETQYFGPGTRLLVL.

This clonotype was detected many times. V is TRBV6-2 or TRBV6-3 and J is TRBJ2-3; D perhaps matches TRBD1 (6 bases). Per germline, CDR1 MNHEY and CDR2 SVGEGT. The CDR3 is 18 amino acids. Trimming shortened V by 2 bases and J by 4 bases, and 22 bases separated the two germline ends. The CDR3 sequence: CASSYGRPNRVRSDTQYF. CDR3 in DNA: TGTGCCAGCAGTTACGGAAGGCCGAACAGGGTTCGATCAGATACGCAGTATTTT.

Comment on this clonotype: At one end the junction does not follow the germline gene, possibly because of a read error. The CDR3 loop is CTSSLWGTDLYGYTF. CDR3 DNA sequence: TGTACCAGCAGTTTATGGGGGACAGATCTGTATGGCTACACCTTC. This chain links TRBV27 with TRBJ1-2, with TRBD1 matching over 7 bases. The CDR3 consists of 15 residues. CDR1 is MNHEY, CDR2 SMNVEV, per germline (reference sequence).

J is TRBJ2-2 and V is TRBV19; D gene ambiguous. Germline values: CDR1 LNHDA, CDR2 SQIVND (reference sequence). The V end lost 10 bases, the J end lost 4 bases, and 13 bases lay between the germline ends. The CDR3 length is 13 residues. The CDR3 reads CATPSSLTGELFF. The DNA of the CDR3 is TGTGCCACCCCATCAAGTCTCACCGGGGAGCTGTTTTTT.

This clonotype was seen many times. The rearrangement joins TRBV20-1 to TRBJ2-3; the match to TRBD2 covers 7 bases. This CDR3 is built from 15 residues. Germline V lookup: CDR1 DFQATT, CDR2 SNEGSKA (reference sequence). V dropped 0 bases and J dropped 6; count of bases not matched to a gene: 9. The CDR3 sequence is CSARDWREQADTQYF. The CDR3 DNA is TGCAGTGCTAGAGATTGGCGGGAGCAGGCGGATACGCAGTATTTT.

This clonotype was seen many times. The chain carries TRBV12-3 or TRBV12-4 and TRBJ2-1; possibly TRBD1 for D (5 bases). The CDR3 length is 14 residues. V lost 5 bases to trimming and J lost 6 bases, with 14 bases between them. The CDR3 is CASSPLSTGNEQFF. The CDR3 coding sequence is TGTGCCAGCAGTCCTCTAAGCACAGGCAATGAGCAGTTCTTC.

This clonotype was detected ten times or more. This chain uses TRBV29-1 with TRBJ2-5; 8 positions agree with TRBD2. V shed 3 bases and J 4 bases; nucleotides not matched to a gene: 7. CDR1 and CDR2 from the germline V gene are SQVTM and ANQGSEA. This CDR3 is built from 14 residues. The CDR3 sequence is CSVDSAGGIETQYF. The CDR3, as DNA: TGCAGCGTTGATTCGGCGGGAGGAATAGAGACCCAGTACTTC.

This clonotype was recorded at least ten times. This chain joins TRBV20-1 and TRBJ2-2, with D hard to call. Germline values: CDR1 DFQATT, CDR2 SNEGSKA (reference sequence). The V end lost 4 bases, the J end lost 0 bases, and 6 bases lay between the germline ends. CDR3 size: 13 residues. CDR3 nucleotides: TGCAGTGCTACTAGGACGAACACCGGGGAGCTGTTTTTT. The encoded protein is CSATRTNTGELFF.

This clonotype has at least ten counts. The genes are TRBV15 and TRBJ1-1, with no clear D. With 0 bases removed from V and 1 base from J, the gap between germline ends came to 6 bases. CDR3 length equals 14 residues. Germline V gene lookup returns CDR1 LNHNV and CDR2 YYDKDF (reference sequence). The DNA for the CDR3 is TGTGCCACCAGCAGAGATATGGGGAACACTGAAGCTTTCTTT. Encoded protein: CATSRDMGNTEAFF.

This clonotype was counted many times. The DNA of the CDR3 is TGTGCCAGCAGGGGTTGGGGAACAGGGGACAATGAGCAGTTCTTC. This gives the protein CASRGWGTGDNEQFF. This chain connects TRBV7-8 to TRBJ2-1, with 7 nucleotides matching TRBD1. The V and J ends lost 6 bases and 5 bases, in that order; junction bases with no gene match: 10. The germline V gene has CDR1 SGHVS and CDR2 FQNEAQ. The CDR3 loop spans 15 amino acids.

The table lists this clonotype with a few counts. The CDR3 region is CASSFGHRILTEAFF. The CDR3 region has the DNA TGTGCCAGTAGCTTCGGACACCGGATTCTCACTGAAGCTTTCTTT. The V call is TRBV19, the J call TRBJ1-1; a possible D gene is TRBD1 (5 bases). Trimming left V 6 bases short and J 4 bases short, with 18 bases between. The CDR3 totals 15 residues. Germline-derived CDR1 and CDR2 are LNHDA and SQIVND (reference sequence). The entire variable domain, with the rest obtained from reference TRBV19 and TRBJ1-1, is as follows: DGGITQSPKYLFRKEGQNVTLSCEQNLNHDAMYWYRQDPGQGLRLIYYSQIVNDFQKGDIAEGYSVSREKKESFPLTVTSAQKNPTAFYLCASSFGHRILTEAFFGQGTRLTVV.

This clonotype was picked up many times. The rearrangement uses TRBV3-1 and TRBJ1-1, with no clear D. Trimming shortened V by 1 base and J by 8 bases, and 11 bases separated the two germline ends. Germline V CDR1 and CDR2: LGHDT, YNNKEL (reference sequence). The CDR3 runs 13 residues. CDR3 loop: CASSQADQPEAFF. The CDR3 DNA sequence: TGTGCCAGCAGCCAAGCGGATCAGCCCGAAGCTTTCTTT.

This clonotype was recorded at least ten times. CDR3 amino acids: CASSIPGVANTGELFF. The CDR3 nucleotides read TGTGCCAGTAGTATCCCAGGGGTCGCGAACACCGGGGAGCTGTTTTTT. The chain combines TRBV19 with TRBJ2-2; possible D gene TRBD1, 6 bases. Germline CDR1 reads LNHDA; CDR2 reads SQIVND (reference sequence). Between the trimmed V and J ends, which lost 3 bases and 0 bases, there was a span of 11 bases. The CDR3 has 16 residues.

This clonotype was seen a handful of times. One end of the junction does not line up with germline, which may come from a read error. The V call is TRBV7-9, the J call TRBJ2-3; D is perhaps TRBD2 (5 bases). The CDR3 sequence is 11 residues long. From germline, CDR1 is SEHNR and CDR2 FQNEAQ (reference sequence). This chain's CDR3 is CASSLASTQYF. CDR3 bases: TGTGCCAGCAGCCTAGCATCCACGCAGTATTTT.

This clonotype occurred many times. J is TRBJ2-3 and V is TRBV3-1, with 7 bases identical to TRBD2. The CDR3 covers 15 residues. CDR1 LGHDT and CDR2 YNNKEL come from the germline V gene (reference sequence). Trimming cost V 0 bases and J 2 bases; bases outside gene matches: 2. CDR3 nucleotides: TGTGCCAGCAGCCAAGAGGGAGGGAACACAGATACGCAGTATTTT. This sequence encodes CASSQEGGNTDTQYF.

This clonotype was seen at least ten times. This sequence joins TRBV3-1 and TRBJ2-2; D remains unclear. Germline-derived CDR1 and CDR2 are LGHDT and YNNKEL (reference sequence). V was pared by 2 bases and J by 7 bases, with 11 bases between. This CDR3 comprises 14 residues. The CDR3 sequence: CASSQLFGGGELFF. The CDR3 bases are TGTGCCAGCAGCCAACTCTTTGGCGGCGGGGAGCTGTTTTTT.

The sample holds many counts of this clonotype. The rearrangement joins TRBV12-3 or TRBV12-4 to TRBJ2-3; no clear D gene. The CDR3 has 16 amino acids. Trimming pared 1 base from V and 3 bases from J, leaving 14 bases between. CDR3 bases: TGTGCCAGCAGTTTAGGGGTCGATCTGCGGACAGATACGCAGTATTTT. Encoded protein: CASSLGVDLRTDTQYF.

This clonotype was recorded at least ten times. The CDR3 loop is CASSIAADSGANVLTF. The CDR3 DNA reads as TGTGCCAGTAGTATCGCGGCAGACTCTGGGGCCAACGTCCTGACTTTC. The chain combines TRBV19 with TRBJ2-6; D unclear. Trimming stripped 3 bases from V and 0 bases from J, with 9 bases between. CDR1 is LNHDA, CDR2 SQIVND, per germline (reference sequence). The length of the CDR3 is 16 residues.

This clonotype was counted only a few times. The chain is built from TRBV7-9 and TRBJ2-5, with D tentatively TRBD2 (5 bases). Trimming shortened V by 6 bases and J by 5 bases, and 16 bases separated the two germline ends. Germline CDR1 reads SEHNR; CDR2 reads FQNEAQ (reference sequence). This CDR3 spans 14 amino acids. The CDR3 nucleotides are TGTGCCAGCAGGTTCTTCGGCGGGTTGGAGACCCAGTACTTC. This codes for CASRFFGGLETQYF.

This clonotype was observed many times. V gene TRBV5-4 combines with J gene TRBJ2-2; no clear D. The V end was cut by 1 base, the J end by 5 bases, with 9 bases between. The CDR3 consists of 14 residues. Germline lookup yields CDR1 SGHNT and CDR2 YYREEE (reference sequence). CDR3 sequence reads: CASSLTQATGELFF. Here the CDR3 DNA reads TGTGCCAGCAGCTTGACTCAGGCTACCGGGGAGCTGTTTTTT. Supplemented by reference TRBV5-4 and TRBJ2-2, the full variable domain reads ETGVTQSPTHLIKTRGQQVTLRCSSQSGHNTVSWYQQALGQGPQFIFQYYREEENGRGNFPPRFSGLQFPNYSSELNVNALELDDSALYLCASSLTQATGELFFGEGSRLTVL.

This clonotype came up many times. The rearrangement links TRBV7-9 to TRBJ2-1; tentatively, D is TRBD2 (6 bases). V lost 4 bases to trimming and J lost 7 bases, with 14 bases between them. CDR3 length: 14 residues. The V gene's germline CDR1 is SEHNR and CDR2 FQNEAQ (reference sequence). The CDR3 protein is CASSSDGSGNEQFF. The CDR3 nucleotides are TGTGCCAGCAGCTCGGACGGGAGTGGGAATGAGCAGTTCTTC.

This clonotype was recorded at least ten times. The chain recombines TRBV7-2 with TRBJ2-3; D perhaps matches TRBD2 (6 bases). V was clipped by 5 bases and J by 6 bases, with 24 bases between them. The CDR3 loop spans 17 amino acids. The V gene's germline CDR1 is SGHTA and CDR2 FQGNSA. CDR3 sequence: CASSGRLSGTSTDTQYF. The CDR3 DNA sequence: TGTGCCAGCAGCGGTCGACTCTCCGGGACTTCAACGGATACGCAGTATTTT.

There are a few counts of this clonotype. CDR3 amino acids: CASSQDSRQGFEKLFF. The CDR3 nucleotides read TGCGCCAGCAGCCAAGATTCTAGGCAGGGCTTTGAAAAACTGTTTTTT. The chain combines TRBV4-3 with TRBJ1-4, with a weak D call TRBD1 (5 bases). Trimming removed 0 bases from V and 7 bases from J, with 15 bases in between. This CDR3 is 16 amino acids long. CDR1 is LGHNA, CDR2 YSLEER, per germline.

Of note for this clonotype: One junction end disagrees with the germline gene, perhaps due to a read error. This chain links TRBV20-1 with TRBJ2-1; 7 nucleotides line up with TRBD2. Per germline, CDR1 DFQATT and CDR2 SNEGSKA (reference sequence). This CDR3 region has 17 residues. CDR3 sequence (DNA): TGCTGTGCTATTCTAGCGGCACCGGGTGGGATTAACAATGAGCAGTTCTTC. Translated, it gives CCAILAAPGGINNEQFF.

This clonotype appeared a single time. A read error may explain this, as a much larger clone is one base away. CDR3 in amino acids: CARSLGGTENTEAFF. For the CDR3, the DNA is TGTGCCCGCAGCTTAGGTGGGACAGAGAACACTGAAGCTTTCTTT. The chain carries TRBV7-9 and TRBJ1-1; 7 bases are shared with TRBD1. The CDR3 loop spans 15 amino acids. CDR1 and CDR2 from the germline V gene are SEHNR and FQNEAQ (reference sequence). Combining the CDR3 with reference TRBV7-9 and TRBJ1-1 gives the whole variable domain DTGVSQNPRHKITKRGQNVTFRCDPISEHNRLYWYRQTLGQGPEFLTYFQNEAQLEKSRLLSDRFSAERPKGSFSTLEIQRTEQGDSAMYLCARSLGGTENTEAFFGQGTRLTVV.

This clonotype showed up many times. The V call is TRBV12-3 or TRBV12-4, the J call TRBJ1-5, with 7 bases lining up with TRBD1. The length of the CDR3 is 14 residues. The trim removed 5 bases at V and 4 bases at J, leaving 5 bases unmatched. CDR3 residues: CASSLTGINQPQHF. In DNA form, the CDR3 reads TGTGCCAGCAGTCTGACAGGGATTAATCAGCCCCAGCATTTT.

This clonotype has ten or more counts. The rearrangement links TRBV6-1 to TRBJ2-2; tentative D call: TRBD2 (6 bases). V was shortened by 6 bases and J by 0 bases, with 14 bases between the two germline ends. CDR3 size: 16 residues. The germline V gene has CDR1 MNHNS and CDR2 SASEGT. In nucleotides, the CDR3 is TGTGCCAGCAGATCCTATAGCGGCGCGAACACCGGGGAGCTGTTTTTT. Translating gives CASRSYSGANTGELFF.

This clonotype was counted many times. This sequence joins TRBV12-3 or TRBV12-4 and TRBJ2-5, with a possible D match to TRBD1 (5 bases). V was trimmed by 1 base and J by 7 bases, leaving 16 bases between them. The CDR3 spans 15 residues. CDR3 sequence reads: CASSLGEQVAGTQYF. The CDR3 DNA follows: TGTGCCAGCAGTTTAGGGGAACAGGTCGCAGGGACCCAGTACTTC.